Each of the 28 T cell receptor beta chains below was sequenced from the same sample in a study of identical twins. TCRdb reanalysed the 5' RACE reads using MiXCR and keeps one entry per CDR3 protein. The sample lists 500,000 to 700,000 distinct CDR3 sequences; around 7.4% were seen once. The sample was also reused in another study, on yellow fever vaccine responses in identical twins.

The sample was PBMCs. All receptors come from a woman between 18 and 29 years old in good health.

This clonotype has just a few counts. The rearrangement uses TRBV7-9 and TRBJ1-2, with a tentative D call TRBD1 (5 bases). CDR1 and CDR2 from the germline V gene are SEHNR and FQNEAQ (reference sequence). V lost 5 bases and J 4 bases, leaving 14 bases between the germline ends. The CDR3 consists of 14 residues. The CDR3 DNA sequence: TGTGCCAGCAGCGCCGACAGCGTTTTCTATGGCTACACCTTC. This sequence encodes CASSADSVFYGYTF.

This clonotype was observed at least ten times. V is TRBV29-1 and J is TRBJ2-1, with 14 positions matching TRBD2. The CDR3 length is 17 residues. The germline gives CDR1 SQVTM, CDR2 ANQGSEA. J gave up 1 base and V 3 bases, and 5 bases lay outside the gene matches. CDR3 protein: CSVDGLAGGRSYNEQFF. The CDR3 region has the DNA TGCAGCGTTGACGGACTAGCGGGAGGCCGATCCTACAATGAGCAGTTCTTC.

This clonotype has more than one count but fewer than ten. This chain uses TRBV20-1 with TRBJ2-1, with 8 bases that match TRBD2. Germline lookup yields CDR1 DFQATT and CDR2 SNEGSKA (reference sequence). The CDR3 contains 19 residues. The V gene end was trimmed by 4 bases and the J gene end by 5 bases; junction bases not matched to a gene: 22. In nucleotides, the CDR3 is TGCAGTGCTATACCGGGAGGGCAGCGGCTAACTATTGGAAACAATGAGCAGTTCTTC. Translated: CSAIPGGQRLTIGNNEQFF.

This clonotype was seen many times. V and J are TRBV5-1 and TRBJ2-3, with 11 nucleotides matching TRBD2. Germline values: CDR1 SGHRS, CDR2 YFSETQ. V lost 2 bases to trimming and J lost 4 bases; unmatched junction nucleotides: 3. The CDR3 contains 15 residues. The CDR3 sequence is CASSFSGGAPDTQYF. The CDR3, as DNA: TGCGCCAGCAGCTTTAGCGGGGGGGCCCCAGATACGCAGTATTTT.

This clonotype has only a few counts. J is TRBJ2-3 and V is TRBV3-1; 11 bases map to TRBD2. The CDR3 loop spans 17 amino acids. Germline V gene sequence: CDR1 LGHDT, CDR2 YNNKEL (reference sequence). Trimming took 2 bases from V and 2 from J; bases not matched to a gene: 6. The CDR3 nucleotides read TGTGCCAGCAGCCAACCTCTAGCGGGGGGTAACACAGATACGCAGTATTTT. It encodes CASSQPLAGGNTDTQYF.

The genes are TRBV7-8 and TRBJ2-1; 8 nucleotides agree with TRBD2. CDR1 SGHVS and CDR2 FQNEAQ come from the germline V gene. There are 15 residues in the CDR3. The V gene end was trimmed by 10 bases and the J gene end by 9 bases; junction bases not matched to a gene: 17. The DNA for the CDR3 is TGTGCCACCACGACGGCGGGGGGTAATACAGGTGAGCAGTTCTTC. Protein sequence: CATTTAGGNTGEQFF.

This clonotype was observed a few times. V usage is TRBV10-3 and J usage is TRBJ2-5; D unclear. This CDR3 spans 17 amino acids. Looked up from germline, CDR1 is ENHRY and CDR2 is SYGVKD. Deletions cut 0 bases from V and 3 bases from J, with 17 bases between. CDR3 DNA sequence: TGTGCCATCAGTGAGTCGAGGATGAGGAGCGCCAAAGAGACCCAGTACTTC. It encodes CAISESRMRSAKETQYF.

V and J are TRBV28 and TRBJ2-3; 12 nucleotides match TRBD2. Germline V CDR1 and CDR2: MDHEN, SYDVKM. This CDR3 has 14 amino acids. The J segment lost 2 bases and the V segment lost 8 bases, leaving 2 bases of the junction unmatched. DNA of the CDR3: TGTGCCAGCCGGACTAGCGGGGACACAGATACGCAGTATTTT. This codes for CASRTSGDTDTQYF.

In this sample, this clonotype turned up a few times. The V call is TRBV3-1, the J call TRBJ2-2, with TRBD2 matching 8 bases. Germline CDR1 and CDR2: LGHDT and YNNKEL (reference sequence). Trimming removed 1 base from V and 3 bases from J; junction bases left unmatched: 7. CDR3 length: 17 residues. The CDR3 DNA reads TGTGCCAGCAGCCAAGCTTTACCCGGGAGGGACACCGGGGAGCTGTTTTTT. The encoded protein is CASSQALPGRDTGELFF.

This clonotype was counted only a few times. The chain couples TRBV10-3 to TRBJ2-6; a possible D gene is TRBD1 (6 bases). The CDR3 runs to 17 residues. CDR1 and CDR2 from the germline V gene are ENHRY and SYGVKD. Trimming cost V 7 bases and J 0 bases, with 16 bases left between them. The CDR3: CAINRDKTDSGANVLTF. CDR3 nucleotides: TGTGCCATCAACCGGGACAAAACTGACTCTGGGGCCAACGTCCTGACTTTC.

This clonotype was seen ten or more times. The genes are TRBV27 and TRBJ2-1; 7 nucleotides line up with TRBD1. Germline CDR1 is MNHEY and CDR2 is SMNVEV (reference sequence). V dropped 6 bases and J dropped 8; count of bases not matched to a gene: 4. This CDR3 has 12 amino acids. CDR3 nucleotides: TGTGCCAGCAGAAGACAGGGAGATGAGCAGTTCTTC. Translation: CASRRQGDEQFF.

This clonotype was recorded at least ten times. This chain uses TRBV20-1 with TRBJ2-5, with TRBD1 matching 7 bases. The CDR3 totals 14 residues. J was trimmed by 4 bases and V by 1 base; bases with no gene match: 6. The germline gives CDR1 DFQATT, CDR2 SNEGSKA (reference sequence). The CDR3 loop reads CSARGTDRVETQYF. The CDR3 DNA reads TGCAGTGCTAGAGGAACCGACAGGGTAGAGACCCAGTACTTC.

This clonotype was recorded many times. This rearrangement joins TRBV4-2 to TRBJ2-3; TRBD2 matches 7 bases. The CDR3 sequence is 17 residues long. Per germline, CDR1 LGHNA and CDR2 YNFKEQ. V trimming: 1 base; J trimming: 1 base; junction bases outside the gene matches: 8. The CDR3 loop reads CASSQVTPGGGTDTQYF. The CDR3 region has the DNA TGTGCCAGCAGCCAAGTCACCCCTGGGGGGGGCACAGATACGCAGTATTTT.

This clonotype was observed a few times. This chain joins TRBV7-9 and TRBJ2-1; a possible D gene is TRBD1 (6 bases). The V gene's germline CDR1 is SEHNR and CDR2 FQNEAQ (reference sequence). This CDR3 is 16 amino acids long. The V and J ends lost 2 bases and 3 bases respectively, with 14 bases between them. The CDR3 reads CASSLSRNRDYNEQFF. The DNA for the CDR3 is TGTGCCAGCAGCTTATCAAGAAACAGGGACTACAATGAGCAGTTCTTC.

This clonotype appeared a few times. The chain has TRBV10-3 and TRBJ2-2, with 11 bases that match TRBD1. Trimming took 3 bases from V and 0 from J; bases not matched to a gene: 6. Germline CDR1 reads ENHRY; CDR2 reads SYGVKD. This CDR3 contains 18 residues. CDR3 protein: CAISDLWTGGSNTGELFF. The CDR3 DNA is TGTGCCATCAGTGATCTTTGGACAGGGGGCTCGAACACCGGGGAGCTGTTTTTT.

Ten or more counts support this clonotype. The chain recombines TRBV12-3 or TRBV12-4 with TRBJ1-1; 8 bases fit TRBD1. V was pared by 7 bases and J by 5 bases, with 12 bases of the junction left unmatched. The CDR3 runs to 15 residues. CDR3 loop: CASTAGRGPRTEAFF. The CDR3 DNA reads as TGTGCCAGCACGGCGGGCAGGGGGCCGAGGACTGAAGCTTTCTTT.

J is TRBJ2-1 and V is TRBV12-3 or TRBV12-4; D may match TRBD1 or TRBD2 (5 bases each). This CDR3 is 16 amino acids long. V was pared by 3 bases and J by 7 bases, with 19 bases between. CDR3 coding DNA: TGTGCCAGCAGTTTCCGGGACCACCGGGGTGATAATGAGCAGTTCTTC. Protein: CASSFRDHRGDNEQFF.

In this sample, this clonotype turned up many times. This rearrangement joins TRBV15 to TRBJ2-3, with 12 bases fitting TRBD2. This CDR3 is built from 18 residues. Trimming cost V 0 bases and J 2 bases; bases outside gene matches: 6. CDR1 is LNHNV, CDR2 YYDKDF, per germline (reference sequence). The CDR3 nucleotides are TGTGCCACCAGCAGAGATAGGACTAGCGGGGCCTTCACAGATACGCAGTATTTT. As protein: CATSRDRTSGAFTDTQYF.

This clonotype has a count of ten or more. The chain combines TRBV7-8 with TRBJ2-2; possible D gene TRBD2, 5 bases. This CDR3 region has 15 residues. CDR1 is SGHVS, CDR2 FQNEAQ, per germline. V was shortened by 0 bases and J by 5 bases, with 10 bases between the two germline ends. CDR3 sequence: CASSLASSGTGELFF. The CDR3 nucleotides read TGTGCCAGCAGCTTAGCGTCATCGGGAACCGGGGAGCTGTTTTTT. The full variable domain, rest sourced from reference TRBV7-8 and TRBJ2-2, is GAGVSQSPRYKVAKRGQDVALRCDPISGHVSLFWYQQALGQGPEFLTYFQNEAQLDKSGLPSDRFFAERPEGSVSTLKIQRTQQEDSAVYLCASSLASSGTGELFFGEGSRLTVL.

This clonotype came up a few times. The J gene is TRBJ2-7, the V gene TRBV6-1; the D gene is possibly TRBD2 (5 bases). Germline values: CDR1 MNHNS, CDR2 SASEGT. This CDR3 spans 16 amino acids. The V end was cut by 0 bases, the J end by 0 bases, with 12 bases between. CDR3 residues: CASSEALGRASYEQYF. The CDR3 coding sequence is TGTGCCAGCAGTGAAGCGCTCGGGCGGGCCTCCTACGAGCAGTACTTC.

This clonotype has at least ten counts. The rearrangement links TRBV12-3 or TRBV12-4 to TRBJ2-5; 11 nucleotides agree with TRBD2. The CDR3 spans 15 residues. Trimming cost V 6 bases and J 4 bases; bases outside gene matches: 7. The CDR3 DNA follows: TGTGCCAGCAGCCTACTAGCGGGAGTCGGAGAGACCCAGTACTTC. This encodes CASSLLAGVGETQYF.

This chain joins TRBV4-2 and TRBJ1-2; the match to TRBD1 covers 9 bases. From germline, CDR1 is LGHNA and CDR2 YNFKEQ. V trimming: 3 bases; J trimming: 7 bases; junction bases outside the gene matches: 9. CDR3 length: 15 amino acids. The CDR3 loop is CASSQIQGASGGYTF. In nucleotides, the CDR3 is TGTGCCAGCAGCCAGATACAGGGGGCGAGTGGTGGCTACACCTTC.

In its sample, this clonotype was seen many times. The chain recombines TRBV12-3 or TRBV12-4 with TRBJ1-4, with no clear D. V lost 4 bases to trimming and J lost 8 bases, with 14 bases between them. The CDR3 contains 14 residues. This CDR3 reads CASSWNLSGEKLFF. The CDR3 nucleotides are TGTGCCAGCAGTTGGAACTTATCGGGCGAAAAACTGTTTTTT.

This clonotype was observed a handful of times. The V and J genes are TRBV5-1 and TRBJ2-7, with a tentative D call TRBD1 (6 bases). Trimming cost V 4 bases and J 4 bases, with 12 bases left between them. This CDR3 has 13 amino acids. Germline V gene data show CDR1 as SGHRS and CDR2 as YFSETQ. The CDR3 loop reads CASSLTGEYEQYF. The CDR3 region has the DNA TGCGCCAGCAGCCTGACAGGAGAGTACGAGCAGTACTTC.

This chain connects TRBV5-8 to TRBJ1-1; D is unresolved. The V gene lost 4 bases and the J gene lost 4 bases, with 17 bases spanning the gap. Per the germline V gene, CDR1 is SGHTS and CDR2 is YDEGEE. The CDR3 spans 15 residues. The CDR3 sequence is CASSTGGVGSTEAFF. As DNA, the CDR3 is TGTGCCAGCAGCACTGGAGGCGTGGGGTCCACTGAAGCTTTCTTT.

This chain joins TRBV18 and TRBJ2-7; D remains unclear. The germline CDR1 and CDR2 sequences are KGHSH and LQKENI. The CDR3 is 14 residues long. V dropped 0 bases and J dropped 4 bases, with 10 bases sitting between them. The CDR3 nucleotides read TGTGCCAGCTCACCACCGACCGTTAGGTACGAGCAGTACTTC. The encoded protein is CASSPPTVRYEQYF.

This chain links TRBV6-6 with TRBJ2-2; 12 positions match TRBD2. CDR3 length: 21 residues. The junction had 18 bases not matched to a gene; V was cut back by 6 bases and J by 1 base. The germline V gene has CDR1 MNHNY and CDR2 SVGAGI (reference sequence). CDR3 DNA sequence: TGTGCCAGCAGGGACGGATCACTGCTAGCGGGGGGGCCCTTGAACACCGGGGAGCTGTTTTTT. Translated, it gives CASRDGSLLAGGPLNTGELFF.

The V call is TRBV7-2, the J call TRBJ1-3; 9 bases are a match to TRBD1. With 5 bases clipped from V and 6 bases from J, the junction kept 5 bases outside the gene matches. Germline-derived CDR1 and CDR2 are SGHTA and FQGNSA. CDR3 length: 14 amino acids. In nucleotides, the CDR3 is TGTGCCAGCAGCCTGACAGGGGGAGCAAACACCATATATTTT. Translation: CASSLTGGANTIYF.